This T cell receptor delta chain was recorded in a study of gamma-delta chains in newborns, infants, children. Whole-study context: Polyclonal expansion of innate γδ T cells after birth follows microbial exposure.

TCRdb re-analyzed the reads via CATT. The sample yields around 11,000 delta-chain clones, approximately 3.5% seen once. V dropped 5 bases and J dropped 1; count of bases not matched to a gene: 9. The CDR3 spans 14 residues. Per germline, CDR1 TVYSNPD and CDR2 GDNSRS (reference sequence). V and J are TRDV3 and TRDJ1, with 8 bases fitting TRDD3. The sample was blood. The receptor was isolated from a child who was a newborn, infant or young child, either healthy, febrile or measles-vaccinated (not recorded which). The CDR3 here is CATPFGGSTDKLIF. The DNA for the CDR3 is TGTGCCACCCCGTTTGGGGGATCCACCGATAAACTCATCTTT.